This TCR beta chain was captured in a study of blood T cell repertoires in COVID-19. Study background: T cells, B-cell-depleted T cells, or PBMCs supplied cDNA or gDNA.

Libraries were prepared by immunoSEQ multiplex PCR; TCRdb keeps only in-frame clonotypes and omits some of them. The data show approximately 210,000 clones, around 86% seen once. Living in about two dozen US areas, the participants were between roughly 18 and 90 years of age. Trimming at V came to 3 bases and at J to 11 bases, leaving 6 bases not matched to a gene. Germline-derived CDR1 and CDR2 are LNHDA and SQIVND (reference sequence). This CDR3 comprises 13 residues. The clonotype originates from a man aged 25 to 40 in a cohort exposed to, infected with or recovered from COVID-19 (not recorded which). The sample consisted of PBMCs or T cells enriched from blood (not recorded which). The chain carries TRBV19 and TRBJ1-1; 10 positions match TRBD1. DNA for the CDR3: TGTGCCAGTAGTATGGGGACAGGGGCGGGCGCTTTCTTT. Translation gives CASSMGTGAGAFF.